This T cell receptor (beta chain) was documented in a study of beta chain features in type 1 diabetes. CDR1 is SEHNR and CDR2 is FQNEAQ in the germline V gene (reference sequence). The CDR3 is 15 amino acids. V was pared by 1 base and J by 5 bases, with 12 bases between. Sequenced material consisted of expressed TCRB transcripts (all of the isolated RNA was reverse transcribed). Method: immunoSEQ multiplex PCR; TCRdb's copy keeps in-frame clones and lacks some. The sample consists of a few hundred thousand clones, about 16% of them appearing once. Source material: naive CD4+ T cells from blood. The J gene is TRBJ1-5, the V gene TRBV7-9; tentatively, D is TRBD1 (5 bases). This receptor was identified in a young woman in good health. CDR3 protein: CASSLEGIRDQPQHF. In nucleotides, the CDR3 is TGTGCCAGCAGCTTAGAGGGCATCAGGGATCAGCCCCAGCATTTT.